This entry describes one T cell receptor beta chain. Primed by a sample-barcoded 5' primer and a J-beta primer mix, a second PCR proceeded for about 6 to 11 cycles. TCRdb used MiXCR to reprocess the 5' RACE reads, holding one entry per CDR3 protein. The table shows some 1.5 million distinct CDR3 sequences, with approximately 39% occurring only once. This sample was included in a study of blood T cells in healthy people across ages. V lost 1 base and J 4 bases, leaving 12 bases between the germline ends. The CDR3 is made up of 14 amino acids. Germline V gene lookup returns CDR1 DFQATT and CDR2 SNEGSKA (reference sequence).

Input material: blood. J is TRBJ2-3 and V is TRBV20-1; TRBD1 is a possible D gene (6 bases). This receptor was obtained from a young woman in good health. The CDR3 region has the DNA TGCAGTGCTAGAGGAGGCAGGGGCTCAGATACGCAGTATTTT. Its protein is CSARGGRGSDTQYF.